This entry is about one TCR beta chain. The specificity of this receptor is unknown. The sample holds no much larger clone one base away, and base qualities are not on file. The data derive from a study of blood T cell repertoires in COVID-19 (dated by TCRdb to the early 2020s). Study-wide context: Samples from collaborators originated in the United States, Italy and Spain and spanned both the acute and convalescent phases of COVID-19. The prospective study material was composed of cDNA or gDNA derived from T cells, B-cell-depleted T cells, or PBMCs. Deeply sampled blood TCRbeta repertoires from subjects exposed to, actively infected with, or recovered from COVID-19 were included in the dataset. The repertoires were released in a freely available public database meant as a resource for research on the immune response to SARS-CoV-2. The samples were drawn from the first 160 participants of the ongoing ImmuneRACE study and from over a thousand subjects provided by 6 global collaborators. A de-identified subject ID, COVID-19 status, age in years and sex were almost always included in the sample metadata. Where available, HLA class I and class II types were obtained from metadata supplied by the sample provider rather than from assay-based typing. On the study overall, not on this receptor specifically: The amount of clinical and demographic metadata varied by source and participant and was provided uncurated.

The CDR3 measures 13 amino acids from cysteine to phenylalanine. Only CDR3 DNA is held: 39 bases, read in frame from base 1. Whole blood was collected in K2EDTA tubes by collaborating institutions according to the institutions' own protocols. For TCRbeta analysis, collaborator samples were shipped as frozen whole blood, as isolated PBMCs, or as DNA extracted from either sample type. TCRbeta CDR3 regions were amplified from genomic DNA by means of the immunoSEQ Assay, a bias-controlled multiplex PCR. Regarding the original processing steps: Nucleated cell counts per sample were estimated from amplification of reference gene primers within the assay. Sequence reads were collapsed and filtered to measure the absolute abundance of every unique TCRbeta CDR3 rearrangement. For each sample, productive Simpson clonality was calculated as the square root of Simpson's diversity index across productive rearrangements. TCRdb stores this immuneACCESS table with in-frame sequences only. Part of the clones is absent; in the studies checked, under half of the shortfall reflects unresolved V genes, and no reason is known for the rest. For V, J and clone size, that table is used; D and trimming come from the DNA. The sample table records roughly 60,000 clones; just under 85% of these occur just once. Roughly 3.2% of the sample lies in the top ten.

The sequence derives from a man aged 55 to 69 with acute or convalescent COVID-19. The V and J segments used are TRBV21-1 and TRBJ1-6. TRBV21-1 is a listed pseudogene. Sequencing input: peripheral blood. The CDR3 is CAIGLLGNSPLHF. The DNA sequence follows: TGTGCCATCGGACTACTGGGCAATTCACCCCTCCACTTT.